This TCR beta chain comes out of a study of vaccination effects on CD4 cells after COVID-19. Following 10 days of culture, CD4+ T cells were isolated. Vaccinated recipients, who were negative for nucleocapsid antibodies, had no history of SARS-CoV-2 infection. Days 3 and 7 were when half the medium was replaced with IL-2 medium. The protocol was immunoSEQ multiplex PCR, while the TCRdb copy is restricted to in-frame clones and leaves out a portion. The sample records 20,000 to 25,000 clones, about 73% being singletons. From germline, CDR1 is SGHRS and CDR2 YFSETQ. Between the trimmed V and J ends, which lost 5 bases and 2 bases, there was a span of 10 bases. CDR3 length equals 13 residues. Points on this clone: No antigen is known for it.

Sequencing used CD4+ T cells from PBMCs cultured without peptide, obtained before COVID-19 vaccination. The V gene is TRBV5-1, the J gene TRBJ1-1; D might be TRBD1 (5 bases). The clonotype was recovered from a human donor who received a COVID-19 vaccine. CDR3 nucleotides: TGCGCCAGCAGAAATACAGGAAACACTGAAGCTTTCTTT. Translation gives CASRNTGNTEAFF.